This T cell receptor (beta chain) was recorded in a study of cytomegalovirus exposure and HLA in healthy donors. Whole-study results and caveats: Associated with cytomegalovirus, according to the listing, were 150 to 200 TCR beta chains.

Looked up from germline, CDR1 is MGHDK and CDR2 is SYGVNS. This CDR3 is 15 amino acids long. V was shortened by 6 bases and J by 2 bases, with 17 bases between the two germline ends. Turning to this clone: Its antigen remains unidentified.

Method: immunoSEQ multiplex PCR; TCRdb's copy keeps in-frame clones and lacks some. The sample consists of 95,000 to 150,000 clones, about 90% of them appearing once. The clonotype comes from a woman between 18 and 30 years old in good health and CMV-seronegative. Sequencing was carried out using PBMCs. The V and J genes are TRBV25-1 and TRBJ2-7; D might be TRBD2 (6 bases). The CDR3 bases are TGTGCCAGCAGAAGGTCGGCGGGATCAGCCTACGAGCAGTACTTC. Translating it yields CASRRSAGSAYEQYF.